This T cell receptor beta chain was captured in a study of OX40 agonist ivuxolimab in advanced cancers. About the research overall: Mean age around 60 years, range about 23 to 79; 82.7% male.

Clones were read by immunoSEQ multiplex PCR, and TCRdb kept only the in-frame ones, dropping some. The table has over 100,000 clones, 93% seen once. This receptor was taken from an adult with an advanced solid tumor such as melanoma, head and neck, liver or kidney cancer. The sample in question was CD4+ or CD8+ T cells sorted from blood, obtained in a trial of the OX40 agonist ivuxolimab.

The CDR3 is CASSPGPYSALKAKNIQYF. The CDR3 DNA follows: TGTGCCAGCTCACCAGGGCCTTACTCCGCTCTGAAAGCCAAAAACATTCAGTACTTC. The genes are TRBV18 and TRBJ2-4, with D unclear. The germline V gene encodes CDR1 KGHSH and CDR2 LQKENI. The CDR3 runs to 19 residues. The V and J ends lost 2 bases and 0 bases respectively, with 20 bases between them.